Following are 21 T cell receptor beta chains from one sample sequenced in a study of control samples from healthy donors and cancer patients. The table came from immunoSEQ multiplex PCR; TCRdb's copy has only in-frame clones and leaves some out. The sample holds tens of thousands of clones, about three quarters seen once. Sample: formalin-fixed, paraffin-embedded tissue. The source of these receptors is a male donor with melanoma.

Only a few counts were recorded for this clone. The gene calls are TRBV3-1 (or the pseudogene TRBV3-2) and TRBJ1-1; tentatively, D is TRBD1 (6 bases). Germline loops: CDR1 LGHDT, CDR2 YNNKEL (reference sequence). The CDR3 is 14 residues long. V gave up 1 base and J gave up 3 bases, with 9 bases separating them. CDR3 nucleotides: TGTGCCAGCAGCCAAGGCAGGGGCCACACTGAAGCTTTCTTT. It encodes CASSQGRGHTEAFF.

The chain is built from TRBV14 and TRBJ2-3; 11 nucleotides match TRBD2. Germline CDR1 and CDR2: SGHDN and FVKESK. The CDR3 loop spans 18 amino acids. J lost 4 bases, V lost 0 bases, and 9 bases had no gene match. The CDR3 protein is CASSQDRQLAGVADTQYF. The CDR3 DNA reads as TGTGCCAGCAGCCAAGATCGTCAACTAGCGGGAGTGGCAGATACGCAGTATTTT.

The chain is built from TRBV14 and TRBJ2-5; D possibly uses TRBD1 or TRBD2 (6 bases each). There are 14 residues in the CDR3. The V and J ends lost 4 bases and 4 bases respectively, with 13 bases between them. The V gene's germline CDR1 is SGHDN and CDR2 FVKESK. The CDR3 sequence is CASSLGGTVETQYF. In nucleotides, the CDR3 is TGTGCCAGCAGCCTGGGGGGCACAGTAGAGACCCAGTACTTC.

V is TRBV6-5 and J is TRBJ2-7; D perhaps matches TRBD2 (6 bases). The CDR3 loop spans 14 amino acids. Germline lookup yields CDR1 MNHEY and CDR2 SVGAGI. Trimming took 6 bases from V and 3 from J, leaving 15 bases between them. The CDR3 sequence is CASREEGYLYEQYF. The CDR3, as DNA: TGTGCCAGCAGGGAGGAGGGGTACCTCTACGAGCAGTACTTC.

This clone was recorded a few times. The chain is built from TRBV12-3 or TRBV12-4 and TRBJ2-5; no definite D call. CDR3 length equals 12 residues. Trimming removed 5 bases at V and 7 bases at J, with 11 bases between. The CDR3 coding sequence is TGTGCCAGCAGTCCAGGTGGAGTGACCCAGTACTTC. This gives the protein CASSPGGVTQYF.

The CDR3 reads CASTRRGSSYNEQFF. As DNA, the CDR3 is TGTGCCAGCACCCGGCGGGGCTCCTCCTACAATGAGCAGTTCTTC. The chain uses TRBV7-8 and TRBJ2-1; a possible D gene is TRBD2 (6 bases). Germline CDR1 SGHVS, CDR2 FQNEAQ. This CDR3 is built from 15 residues. V was pared by 7 bases and J by 0 bases, with 13 bases between.

Only a few counts were recorded for this clone. The rearrangement uses TRBV11-2 and TRBJ1-4; tentative D call: TRBD1 (6 bases). CDR1 SGHAT and CDR2 FQNNGV come from the germline V gene. V gave up 1 base and J gave up 7 bases, with 13 bases separating them. This CDR3 is 15 amino acids long. CDR3 nucleotides: TGTGCCAGCAGCTTAGGGCAGGGGATAAGTGAAAAACTGTTTTTT. This codes for CASSLGQGISEKLFF.

The chain couples TRBV28 to TRBJ1-2, with D possibly matching TRBD1 (5 bases). Per the germline V gene, CDR1 is MDHEN and CDR2 is SYDVKM. The CDR3 is made up of 13 amino acids. Trimming took 6 bases from V and 4 from J, leaving 12 bases between them. This CDR3 is CASSSRGFYGYTF. The CDR3 DNA follows: TGTGCCAGCAGCTCCCGGGGGTTCTATGGCTACACCTTC.

The CDR3: CASSVGLGLADEQFF. The CDR3 bases are TGTGCCAGCAGCGTAGGTTTGGGACTAGCGGATGAGCAGTTCTTC. The rearrangement uses TRBV9 and TRBJ2-1, with 11 bases fitting TRBD2. The length of the CDR3 is 15 residues. Germline CDR1 is SGDLS and CDR2 is YYNGEE. Trimming cost V 0 bases and J 8 bases; bases outside gene matches: 4.

This chain uses TRBV5-1 with TRBJ2-5, with a possible D match to TRBD1 (6 bases). The ends were cut back, 7 bases at V and 2 bases at J, with 15 bases in the middle. The CDR3 spans 14 residues. Per the germline V gene, CDR1 is SGHRS and CDR2 is YFSETQ. CDR3 residues: CASFLGTGQETQYF. In DNA, the CDR3 is TGCGCCAGCTTCCTTGGAACAGGGCAAGAGACCCAGTACTTC. Full variable domain (missing parts from reference TRBV5-1 and TRBJ2-5): KAGVTQTPRYLIKTRGQQVTLSCSPISGHRSVSWYQQTPGQGLQFLFEYFSETQRNKGNFPGRFSGRQFSNSRSEMNVSTLELGDSALYLCASFLGTGQETQYFGPGTRLLVL.

Regarding this clone: The junction and the germline gene differ at one end; a read error may be behind it. The V gene is TRBV4-2, the J gene TRBJ1-6, with D possibly being TRBD1 (5 bases). The length of the CDR3 is 15 residues. Germline V gene data show CDR1 as LGHNA and CDR2 as YNFKEQ. This chain's CDR3 is CASSPIRGQSSLLHF. CDR3 nucleotide sequence: TGTGCCAGCAGCCCCATTCGGGGCCAAAGTTCACTCCTCCACTTT.

The sample holds a few counts of this clone. The V call is TRBV11-1, the J call TRBJ2-2; D not resolved. V was cut by 4 bases and J by 3 bases, with 6 bases left in between. Germline V lookup: CDR1 SGHAT, CDR2 FQDESV (reference sequence). This CDR3 comprises 13 residues. The CDR3 protein is CASSSGHTGELFF. CDR3 bases: TGTGCCAGCAGCTCAGGACACACCGGGGAGCTGTTTTTT.

The J gene is TRBJ2-1, the V gene TRBV15, with D possibly being TRBD1 (5 bases). The CDR3 runs to 11 residues. CDR1 is LNHNV and CDR2 is YYDKDF in the germline V gene (reference sequence). V gave up 9 bases and J gave up 12 bases, with 15 bases separating them. CDR3 region: CATSLRQGQFF. DNA of the CDR3: TGTGCCACGTCGCTCCGCCAGGGGCAGTTCTTC.

The chain carries TRBV27 and TRBJ2-2; D gene ambiguous. The CDR3 consists of 11 residues. Germline V gene lookup returns CDR1 MNHEY and CDR2 SMNVEV (reference sequence). Trimming stripped 3 bases from V and 7 bases from J, with 3 bases between. Written as DNA, the CDR3 is TGTGCCAGCAGTTTCAGCGGGGAGCTGTTTTTT. This codes for CASSFSGELFF.

This sequence joins TRBV18 and TRBJ2-7; D unresolved. The germline V gene encodes CDR1 KGHSH and CDR2 LQKENI. The CDR3 spans 13 residues. Trimming took off 3 bases at V and 3 bases at J, with 9 bases between the two ends. Written as DNA, the CDR3 is TGTGCCAGCTCACCCGAGTGGAGCTACGAGCAGTACTTC. Translating gives CASSPEWSYEQYF.

This chain joins TRBV3-1 (or the pseudogene TRBV3-2) and TRBJ2-3; D ambiguous. Trimming stripped 4 bases from V and 1 base from J, with 3 bases between. Germline V gives CDR1 LGHDT, CDR2 YNNKEL (reference sequence). This CDR3 contains 12 residues. Here the CDR3 DNA reads TGTGCCAGCAGCCGGGGCACAGATACGCAGTATTTT. Protein product: CASSRGTDTQYF.

J is TRBJ2-7 and V is TRBV7-9; D unclear. Trimming pared 0 bases from V and 2 bases from J, leaving 14 bases between. This CDR3 region has 16 residues. Germline V lookup: CDR1 SEHNR, CDR2 FQNEAQ (reference sequence). The CDR3 DNA is TGTGCCAGCAGCTTAGCGCAAGGATACAGAGCCTACGAGCAGTACTTC. Translating it yields CASSLAQGYRAYEQYF.

This clone was seen just once. Mismatch with germline at one junction end may stem from a read error. The chain employs TRBV7-8 and TRBJ2-3, with 9 bases that match TRBD2. Looked up from germline, CDR1 is SGHVS and CDR2 is FQNEAQ. The CDR3 is made up of 15 amino acids. For the CDR3, the DNA is TGTGCCAGCAGATTAGCGGGAGTCGGTACAGATACGCAGTATTTT. Residues: CASRLAGVGTDTQYF.

The chain has TRBV30 and TRBJ2-1; 9 positions agree with TRBD1. The length of the CDR3 is 15 residues. The ends lost 2 bases at V and 2 bases at J; junction bases unmatched: 4. From germline, CDR1 is GTSNPN and CDR2 SVGIG (reference sequence). CDR3 coding DNA: TGTGCCTGGAGTAAGACAGGGGGTCCCTACAATGAGCAGTTCTTC. It encodes CAWSKTGGPYNEQFF.

This chain uses TRBV5-1 with TRBJ2-7, with a possible D match to TRBD2 (6 bases). V lost 0 bases to trimming and J lost 2 bases, with 18 bases between them. The CDR3 sequence is 17 residues long. Germline V lookup: CDR1 SGHRS, CDR2 YFSETQ. Here the CDR3 reads CASSLGVAWEATYEQYF. The DNA of the CDR3 is TGCGCCAGCAGCTTGGGAGTTGCGTGGGAGGCCACCTACGAGCAGTACTTC.

The V gene is TRBV7-9, the J gene TRBJ2-2; no definite D call. The germline CDR1 and CDR2 sequences are SEHNR and FQNEAQ (reference sequence). The CDR3 extends over 13 amino acids. V gave up 4 bases and J gave up 4 bases, with 7 bases separating them. CDR3 sequence reads: CASSYYTTGELFF. CDR3 in DNA: TGTGCCAGCAGCTACTACACCACCGGGGAGCTGTTTTTT.